Listed here are 5 T cell receptor beta chains from one sample, sequenced in a study of T cells in narcolepsy. TCRdb keeps only in-frame clones here, not all; method: immunoSEQ multiplex PCR. Of some 33,000 clones in the sample, almost 90% were seen once. What was sequenced was CD45RA- memory CD4+ T cells from PBMCs. Receptors originate from a human donor with narcolepsy.

This chain uses TRBV11-2 with TRBJ2-1, with D tentatively TRBD2 (6 bases). Between the trimmed V and J ends, which lost 1 base and 10 bases, there was a span of 23 bases. The CDR3 extends over 17 amino acids. From germline, CDR1 is SGHAT and CDR2 FQNNGV. The chain's CDR3 is CASSLAASVVPLGEQFF. The CDR3 DNA sequence: TGTGCCAGCAGCTTAGCTGCTAGCGTGGTTCCTCTTGGGGAGCAGTTCTTC.

This chain links TRBV28 with TRBJ1-1; possibly TRBD1 for D (5 bases). Trimming stripped 5 bases from V and 3 bases from J, with 13 bases between. Germline CDR1 is MDHEN and CDR2 is SYDVKM. This CDR3 comprises 14 residues. This CDR3 is CASSTPGPHTEAFF. The CDR3 nucleotides read TGTGCCAGCAGTACCCCGGGGCCCCACACTGAAGCTTTCTTT.

The chain recombines TRBV2 with TRBJ1-5, with D possibly being TRBD1 (6 bases). The germline V gene has CDR1 SNHLY and CDR2 FYNNEI. The CDR3 has 17 residues. The V end was cut by 0 bases, the J end by 1 base, with 13 bases between. DNA for the CDR3: TGTGCCAGCAGTGAAGCGGGGGGCGGGGGGAGCAATCAGCCCCAGCATTTT. The encoded protein is CASSEAGGGGSNQPQHF. The full variable domain, with the rest looked up from reference TRBV2 and TRBJ1-5, is EPEVTQTPSHQVTQMGQEVILRCVPISNHLYFYWYRQILGQKVEFLVSFYNNEISEKSEIFDDQFSVERPDGSNFTLKIRSTKLEDSAMYFCASSEAGGGGSNQPQHFGDGTRLSIL.

V is TRBV2 and J is TRBJ2-7; D could derive from TRBD1 or TRBD2 (5 bases each). Germline V lookup: CDR1 SNHLY, CDR2 FYNNEI. The CDR3 runs to 16 residues. V dropped 8 bases and J dropped 0 bases, with 20 bases sitting between them. The CDR3 loop is CASLSTGTSSSYEQYF. In DNA, the CDR3 is TGTGCCAGCCTATCAACCGGGACGTCGAGCTCCTACGAGCAGTACTTC.

This clone came up once. This chain joins TRBV14 and TRBJ2-1; 9 bases are a match to TRBD2. Trimming at V came to 1 base and at J to 6 bases, leaving 4 bases not matched to a gene. The CDR3 contains 15 residues. The germline V gene encodes CDR1 SGHDN and CDR2 FVKESK. Here the CDR3 reads CASSQGTSGFNEQFF. The CDR3 nucleotides are TGTGCCAGCAGCCAAGGCACTAGCGGGTTCAATGAGCAGTTCTTC.